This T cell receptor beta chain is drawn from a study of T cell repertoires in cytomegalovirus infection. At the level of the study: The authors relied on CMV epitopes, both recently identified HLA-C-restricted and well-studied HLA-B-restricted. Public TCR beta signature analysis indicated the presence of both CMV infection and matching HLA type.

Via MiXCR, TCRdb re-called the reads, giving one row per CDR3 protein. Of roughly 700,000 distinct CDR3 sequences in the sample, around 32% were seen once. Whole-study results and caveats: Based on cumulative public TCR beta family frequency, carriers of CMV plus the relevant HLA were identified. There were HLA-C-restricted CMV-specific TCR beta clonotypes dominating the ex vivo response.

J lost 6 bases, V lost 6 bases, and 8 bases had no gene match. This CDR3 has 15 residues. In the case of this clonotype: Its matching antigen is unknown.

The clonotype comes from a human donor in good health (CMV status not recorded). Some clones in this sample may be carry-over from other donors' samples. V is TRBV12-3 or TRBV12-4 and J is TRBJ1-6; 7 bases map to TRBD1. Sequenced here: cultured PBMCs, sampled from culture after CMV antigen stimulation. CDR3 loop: CASSLTGEGNSPLHF. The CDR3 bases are TGTGCCAGCAGCCTAACAGGGGAAGGTAATTCACCCCTCCACTTT.